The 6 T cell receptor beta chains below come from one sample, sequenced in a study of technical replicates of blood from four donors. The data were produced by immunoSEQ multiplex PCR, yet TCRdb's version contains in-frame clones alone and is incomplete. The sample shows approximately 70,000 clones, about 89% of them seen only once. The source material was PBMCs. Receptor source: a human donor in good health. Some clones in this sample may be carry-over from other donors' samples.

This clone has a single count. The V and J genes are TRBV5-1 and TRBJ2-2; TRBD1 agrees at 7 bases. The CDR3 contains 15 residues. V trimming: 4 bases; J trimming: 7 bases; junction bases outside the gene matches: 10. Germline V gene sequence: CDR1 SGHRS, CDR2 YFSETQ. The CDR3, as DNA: TGCGCCAGCAGCCGCACAGGGGATCGGGTCGGGGAGCTGTTTTTT. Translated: CASSRTGDRVGELFF. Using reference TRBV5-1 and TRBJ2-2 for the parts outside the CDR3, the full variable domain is KAGVTQTPRYLIKTRGQQVTLSCSPISGHRSVSWYQQTPGQGLQFLFEYFSETQRNKGNFPGRFSGRQFSNSRSEMNVSTLELGDSALYLCASSRTGDRVGELFFGEGSRLTVL.

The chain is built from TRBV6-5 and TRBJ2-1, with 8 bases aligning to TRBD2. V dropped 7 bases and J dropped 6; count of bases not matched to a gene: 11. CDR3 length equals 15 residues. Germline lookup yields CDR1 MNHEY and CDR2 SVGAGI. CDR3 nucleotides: TGTGCCAGCATGGAGCAGCGGGAGAGTCGCAATGAGCAGTTCTTC. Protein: CASMEQRESRNEQFF.

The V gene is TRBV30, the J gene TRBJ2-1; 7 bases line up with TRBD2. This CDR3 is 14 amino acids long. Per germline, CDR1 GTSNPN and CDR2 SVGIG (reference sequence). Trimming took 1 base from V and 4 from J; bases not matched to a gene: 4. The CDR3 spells CAWSEWTRYNEQFF. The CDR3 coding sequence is TGTGCCTGGAGTGAGTGGACTAGGTACAATGAGCAGTTCTTC.

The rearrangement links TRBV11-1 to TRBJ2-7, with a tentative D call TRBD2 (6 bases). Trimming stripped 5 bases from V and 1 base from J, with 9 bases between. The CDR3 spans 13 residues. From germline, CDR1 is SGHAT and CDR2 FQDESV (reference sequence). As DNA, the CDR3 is TGTGCCAGCAGCCTGGAGGGATCCTACGAGCAGTACTTC. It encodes CASSLEGSYEQYF.

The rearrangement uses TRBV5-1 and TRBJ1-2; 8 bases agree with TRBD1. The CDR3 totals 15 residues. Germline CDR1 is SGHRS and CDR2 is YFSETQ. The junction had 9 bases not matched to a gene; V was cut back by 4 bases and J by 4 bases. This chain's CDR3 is CASSVTGQGFYGYTF. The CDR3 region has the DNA TGCGCCAGCAGCGTAACCGGACAGGGTTTCTATGGCTACACCTTC.

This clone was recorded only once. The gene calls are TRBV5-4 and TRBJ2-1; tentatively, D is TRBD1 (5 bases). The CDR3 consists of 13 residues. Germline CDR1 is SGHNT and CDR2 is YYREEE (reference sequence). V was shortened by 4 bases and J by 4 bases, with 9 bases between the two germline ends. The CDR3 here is CASSKGPYNEQFF. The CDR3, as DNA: TGTGCCAGCAGCAAGGGGCCATACAATGAGCAGTTCTTC.